These 4 T cell receptor beta chains came from one sample sequenced in a study of cytomegalovirus exposure and HLA in healthy donors. The study ran its PCR with 60 Vbeta and 13 Jbeta primers. Measured with immunoSEQ multiplex PCR; TCRdb has only the in-frame clones, and not every one. The table records 98,000 or so clones, roughly four fifths of them present only once. Sequenced input: PBMCs. These receptors originate from a human donor in good health.

The V gene is TRBV6-1, the J gene TRBJ1-3; D is ambiguous. The V end lost 8 bases, the J end lost 5 bases, and 7 bases lay between the germline ends. The germline gives CDR1 MNHNS, CDR2 SASEGT. The length of the CDR3 is 11 residues. CDR3 DNA: TGTGCCAGCCGGGGTAGAAACACCATATATTTT. Amino acid sequence: CASRGRNTIYF.

This chain links TRBV27 with TRBJ2-7; 7 bases match TRBD1. Germline V gene data show CDR1 as MNHEY and CDR2 as SMNVEV (reference sequence). The CDR3 runs to 14 residues. Trimming at V came to 4 bases and at J to 3 bases, leaving 6 bases not matched to a gene. The CDR3 DNA sequence: TGTGCCAGCAGTTACAGGGGACCAAACTACGAGCAGTACTTC. Translated: CASSYRGPNYEQYF.

This chain connects TRBV30 to TRBJ2-7; D unresolved. CDR1 is GTSNPN, CDR2 SVGIG, per germline (reference sequence). CDR3 size: 11 residues. Trimming pared 5 bases from V and 6 bases from J, leaving 11 bases between. In DNA form, the CDR3 reads TGTGCCTGGGGGCTAAATGGCGAGCAGTACTTC. Residues: CAWGLNGEQYF.

The chain carries TRBV5-1 and TRBJ1-1; 10 bases are a match to TRBD1. The germline CDR1 and CDR2 sequences are SGHRS and YFSETQ. J was trimmed by 0 bases and V by 0 bases; bases with no gene match: 17. This CDR3 comprises 21 residues. Here the CDR3 reads CASSLGLGVKGTGEMNTEAFF. CDR3 nucleotides: TGCGCCAGCAGCTTGGGATTGGGTGTTAAGGGGACAGGGGAAATGAACACTGAAGCTTTCTTT.